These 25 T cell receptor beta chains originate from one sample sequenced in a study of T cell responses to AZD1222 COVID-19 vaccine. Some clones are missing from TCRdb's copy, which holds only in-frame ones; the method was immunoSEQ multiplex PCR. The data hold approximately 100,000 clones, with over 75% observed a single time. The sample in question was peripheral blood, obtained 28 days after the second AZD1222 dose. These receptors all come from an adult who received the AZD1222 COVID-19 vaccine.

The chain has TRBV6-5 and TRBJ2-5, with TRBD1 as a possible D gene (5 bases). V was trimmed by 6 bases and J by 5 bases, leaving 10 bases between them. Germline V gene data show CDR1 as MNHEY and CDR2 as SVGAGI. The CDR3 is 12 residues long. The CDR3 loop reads CASRGAGETQYF. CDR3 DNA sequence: TGTGCCAGCAGAGGGGCCGGGGAGACCCAGTACTTC.

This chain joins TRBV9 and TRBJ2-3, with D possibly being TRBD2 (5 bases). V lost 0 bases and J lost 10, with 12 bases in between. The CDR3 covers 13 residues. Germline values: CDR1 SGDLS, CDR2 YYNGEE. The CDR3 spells CASSVELAGAQYF. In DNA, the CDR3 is TGTGCCAGCAGCGTAGAACTCGCCGGGGCGCAGTATTTT.

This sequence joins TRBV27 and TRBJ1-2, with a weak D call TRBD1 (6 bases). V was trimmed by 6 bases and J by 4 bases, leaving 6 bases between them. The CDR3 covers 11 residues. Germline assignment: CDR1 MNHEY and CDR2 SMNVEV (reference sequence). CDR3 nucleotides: TGTGCCAGCAGACAGGGCTATGGCTACACCTTC. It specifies CASRQGYGYTF.

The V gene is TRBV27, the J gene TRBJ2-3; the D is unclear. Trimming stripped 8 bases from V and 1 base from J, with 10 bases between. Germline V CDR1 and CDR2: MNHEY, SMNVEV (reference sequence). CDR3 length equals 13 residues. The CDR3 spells CASQSWGTDTQYF. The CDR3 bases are TGTGCCAGCCAATCCTGGGGCACAGATACGCAGTATTTT.

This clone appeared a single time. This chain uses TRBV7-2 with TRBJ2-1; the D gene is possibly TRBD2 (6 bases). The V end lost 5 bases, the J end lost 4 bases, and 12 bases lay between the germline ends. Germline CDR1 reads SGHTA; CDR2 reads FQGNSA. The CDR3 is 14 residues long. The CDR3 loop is CASSPIAEYNEQFF. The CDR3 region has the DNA TGTGCCAGCAGCCCCATAGCGGAATACAATGAGCAGTTCTTC.

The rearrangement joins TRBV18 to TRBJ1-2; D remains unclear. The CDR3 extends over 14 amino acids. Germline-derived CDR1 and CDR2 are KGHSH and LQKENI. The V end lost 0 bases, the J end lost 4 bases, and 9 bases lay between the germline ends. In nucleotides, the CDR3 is TGTGCCAGCTCACCACCTGATGGAACCTATGGCTACACCTTC. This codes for CASSPPDGTYGYTF.

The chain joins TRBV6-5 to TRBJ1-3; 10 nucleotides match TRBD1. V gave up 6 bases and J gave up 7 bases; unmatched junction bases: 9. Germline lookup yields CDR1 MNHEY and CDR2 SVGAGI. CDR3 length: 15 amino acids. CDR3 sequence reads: CASSHRTGGWNTIYF. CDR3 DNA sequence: TGTGCCAGCAGCCACCGGACAGGGGGATGGAACACCATATATTTT.

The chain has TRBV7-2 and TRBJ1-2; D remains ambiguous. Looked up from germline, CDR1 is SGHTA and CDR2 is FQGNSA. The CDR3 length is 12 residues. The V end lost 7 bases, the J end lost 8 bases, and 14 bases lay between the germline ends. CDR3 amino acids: CASTPAASGYTF. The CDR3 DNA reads TGTGCCAGCACCCCTGCGGCCAGCGGCTACACCTTC.

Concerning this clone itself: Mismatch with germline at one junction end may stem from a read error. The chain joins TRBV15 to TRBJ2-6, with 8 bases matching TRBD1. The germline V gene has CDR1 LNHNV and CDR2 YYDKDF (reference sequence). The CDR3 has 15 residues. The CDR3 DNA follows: TGTGCCACCAGCAGAGCGAGGCAGGGGGCCAACGTTCTGACTTTC. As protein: CATSRARQGANVLTF.

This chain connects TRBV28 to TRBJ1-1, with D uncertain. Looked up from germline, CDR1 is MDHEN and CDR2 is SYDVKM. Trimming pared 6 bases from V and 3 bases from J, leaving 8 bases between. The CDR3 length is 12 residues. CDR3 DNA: TGTGCCAGCAGCCTAACCCACACTGAAGCTTTCTTT. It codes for CASSLTHTEAFF.

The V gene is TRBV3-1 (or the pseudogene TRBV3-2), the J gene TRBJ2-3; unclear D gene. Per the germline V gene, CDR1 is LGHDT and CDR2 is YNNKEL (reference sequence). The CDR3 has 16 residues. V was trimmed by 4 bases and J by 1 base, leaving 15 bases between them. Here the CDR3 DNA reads TGTGCCAGCAGCCCTGTAATAGCCGCCGGCACAGATACGCAGTATTTT. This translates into CASSPVIAAGTDTQYF.

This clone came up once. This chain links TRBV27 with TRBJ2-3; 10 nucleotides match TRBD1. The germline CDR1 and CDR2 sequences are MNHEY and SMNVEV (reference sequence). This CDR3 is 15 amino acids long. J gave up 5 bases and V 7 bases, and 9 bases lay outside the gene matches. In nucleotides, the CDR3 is TGTGCCAGCAACCCGGGACAGGGGTATTTAGATACGCAGTATTTT. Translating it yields CASNPGQGYLDTQYF.

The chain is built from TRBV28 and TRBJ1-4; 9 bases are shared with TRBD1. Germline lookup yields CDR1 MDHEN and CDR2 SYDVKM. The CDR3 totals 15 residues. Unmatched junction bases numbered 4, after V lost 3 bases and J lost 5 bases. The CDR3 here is CASSFPGTGNEKLFF. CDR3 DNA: TGTGCCAGCAGTTTCCCCGGGACAGGGAATGAAAAACTGTTTTTT.

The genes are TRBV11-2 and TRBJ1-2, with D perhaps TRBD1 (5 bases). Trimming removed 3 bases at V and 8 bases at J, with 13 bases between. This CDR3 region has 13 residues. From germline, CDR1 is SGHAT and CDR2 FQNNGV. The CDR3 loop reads CASSLGGVKGYTF. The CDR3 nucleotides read TGTGCCAGCAGCTTGGGAGGGGTTAAAGGCTACACCTTC.

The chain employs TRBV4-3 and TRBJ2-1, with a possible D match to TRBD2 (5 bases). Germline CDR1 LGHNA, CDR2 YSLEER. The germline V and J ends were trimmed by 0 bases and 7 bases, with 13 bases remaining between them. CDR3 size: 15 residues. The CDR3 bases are TGCGCCAGCAGCCAAGATGGCGGTACGGGGAATGAGCAGTTCTTC. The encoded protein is CASSQDGGTGNEQFF.

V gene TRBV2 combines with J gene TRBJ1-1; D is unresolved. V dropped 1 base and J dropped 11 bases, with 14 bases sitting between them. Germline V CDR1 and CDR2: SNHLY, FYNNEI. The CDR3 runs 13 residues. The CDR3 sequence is CASSEGFSGYAFF. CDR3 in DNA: TGTGCCAGCAGTGAAGGTTTTTCTGGGTACGCTTTCTTT. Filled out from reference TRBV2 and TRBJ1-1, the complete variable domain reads EPEVTQTPSHQVTQMGQEVILRCVPISNHLYFYWYRQILGQKVEFLVSFYNNEISEKSEIFDDQFSVERPDGSNFTLKIRSTKLEDSAMYFCASSEGFSGYAFFGQGTRLTVV.

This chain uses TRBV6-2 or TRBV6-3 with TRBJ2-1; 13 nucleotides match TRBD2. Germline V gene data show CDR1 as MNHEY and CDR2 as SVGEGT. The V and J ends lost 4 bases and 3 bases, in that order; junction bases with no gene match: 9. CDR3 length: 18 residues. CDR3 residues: CASSFRTSGGWLYNEQFF. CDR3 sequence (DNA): TGTGCCAGCAGTTTTAGGACTAGCGGGGGCTGGCTCTACAATGAGCAGTTCTTC.

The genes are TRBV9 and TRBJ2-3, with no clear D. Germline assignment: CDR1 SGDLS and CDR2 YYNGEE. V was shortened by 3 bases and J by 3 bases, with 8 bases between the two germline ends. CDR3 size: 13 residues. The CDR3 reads CASSETPTDTQYF. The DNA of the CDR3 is TGTGCCAGCAGCGAGACCCCTACAGATACGCAGTATTTT.

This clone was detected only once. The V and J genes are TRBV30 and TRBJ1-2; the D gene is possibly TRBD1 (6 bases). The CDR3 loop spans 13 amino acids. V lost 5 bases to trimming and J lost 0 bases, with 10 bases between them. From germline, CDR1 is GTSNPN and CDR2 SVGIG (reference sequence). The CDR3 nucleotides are TGTGCCTGGTCAGGGGCCACTAACTATGGCTACACCTTC. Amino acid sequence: CAWSGATNYGYTF.

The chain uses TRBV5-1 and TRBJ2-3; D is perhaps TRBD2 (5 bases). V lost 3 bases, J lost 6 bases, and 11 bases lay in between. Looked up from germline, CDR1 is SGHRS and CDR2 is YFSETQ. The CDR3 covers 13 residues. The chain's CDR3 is CASSSHPSDTQYF. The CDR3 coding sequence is TGCGCCAGCAGCTCCCACCCTAGCGATACGCAGTATTTT.

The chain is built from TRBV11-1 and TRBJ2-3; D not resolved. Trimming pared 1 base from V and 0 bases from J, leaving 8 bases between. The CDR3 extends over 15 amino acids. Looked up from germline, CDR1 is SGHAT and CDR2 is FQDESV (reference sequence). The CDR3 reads CASSLGLGSTDTQYF. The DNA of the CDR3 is TGTGCCAGCAGCTTAGGTTTGGGGAGCACAGATACGCAGTATTTT.

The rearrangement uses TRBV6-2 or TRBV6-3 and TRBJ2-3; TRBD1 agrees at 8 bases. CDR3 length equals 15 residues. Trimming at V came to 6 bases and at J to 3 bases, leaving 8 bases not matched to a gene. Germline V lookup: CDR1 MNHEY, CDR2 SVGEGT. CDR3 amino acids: CASSNRGVGTDTQYF. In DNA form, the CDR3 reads TGTGCCAGCAGCAACAGGGGGGTCGGAACAGATACGCAGTATTTT.

For the CDR3, the DNA is TGTGCCAGCAAGACTAGCGGGGGTATAGATGAGCAGTTCTTC. Its protein product is CASKTSGGIDEQFF. The chain combines TRBV18 with TRBJ2-1; TRBD2 matches at 12 bases. Germline V gene data show CDR1 as KGHSH and CDR2 as LQKENI. The CDR3 sequence is 14 residues long. V lost 8 bases to trimming and J lost 8 bases; unmatched junction nucleotides: 7.

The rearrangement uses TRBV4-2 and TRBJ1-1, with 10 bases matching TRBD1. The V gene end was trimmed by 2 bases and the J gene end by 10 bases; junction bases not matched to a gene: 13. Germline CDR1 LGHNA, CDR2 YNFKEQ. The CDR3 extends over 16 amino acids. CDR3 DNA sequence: TGTGCCAGCAGCCAACCACCAGGGACAGGGGACAGGGGAGCTTTCTTT. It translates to CASSQPPGTGDRGAFF.

The CDR3 protein is CAWSRGMNTEAFF. DNA of the CDR3: TGTGCCTGGAGCCGGGGGATGAACACTGAAGCTTTCTTT. The rearrangement uses TRBV30 and TRBJ1-1; TRBD1 might be the D (5 bases). Looked up from germline, CDR1 is GTSNPN and CDR2 is SVGIG (reference sequence). This CDR3 comprises 13 residues. Trimming took 3 bases from V and 0 from J, leaving 8 bases between them. Full variable domain (missing parts from reference TRBV30 and TRBJ1-1): SQTIHQWPATLVQPVGSPLSLECTVEGTSNPNLYWYRQAAGRGLQLLFYSVGIGQISSEVPQNLSASRPQDRQFILSSKKLLLSDSGFYLCAWSRGMNTEAFFGQGTRLTVV.